The T cell receptor beta chain described here comes from a study of early T cells in non-severe SARS-CoV-2 infection. Study-level points and caveats: There was a bias toward anti-spike CD8 responses in VDJdb matching, which missed private and CD4 specificities.

TCRdb itself ran the 5' RACE reads through MiXCR, one entry per CDR3 protein. Counted here are about 57,000 distinct CDR3 sequences, approximately 12% occurring once; the ten biggest clones make up around 5%. Worth noting for this clonotype: Its specificity is unknown.

J was trimmed by 0 bases and V by 2 bases; bases with no gene match: 10. CDR3 length equals 18 residues. Looked up from germline, CDR1 is MNHEY and CDR2 is SMNVEV (reference sequence). The origin of this receptor is an adult who was a healthcare worker with PCR-confirmed SARS-CoV-2 infection or an uninfected control (not recorded which). The sequenced material came from whole blood. This sequence joins TRBV27 and TRBJ1-1, with 9 bases matching TRBD1. CDR3 protein: CASSLNWDRALVNTEAFF. In DNA form, the CDR3 reads TGTGCCAGCAGTTTAAACTGGGACAGGGCGTTGGTGAACACTGAAGCTTTCTTT.